What follows describes a single T cell receptor beta chain. Its antigen is as yet unknown. A read error may be the cause here, since a much bigger clone is one base away. The record originates from a study of blood T cells in healthy people across ages. Overall study findings and caveats: Both higher diversity and more naive CD4+ cells marked long-lived donors when set against aged donors.

Using a J-beta primer mix together with a sample-barcoded 5' primer, a second PCR was run for 7 to 11 cycles. A 12-random-nucleotide template-switch adaptor tagged each cDNA molecule. TCRdb itself ran the 5' RACE reads through MiXCR, one entry per CDR3 protein. The data show fewer than 2,000,000 distinct CDR3 sequences, with 39% seen just once and 23% held by the top ten. PBMCs, at least 6 million per sample, were isolated. Per the germline V gene, CDR1 is SNHLY and CDR2 is FYNNEI. V was pared by 6 bases and J by 8 bases, with 11 bases of the junction left unmatched. The CDR3 is 15 residues long. The chain couples TRBV2 to TRBJ2-3; 10 bases agree with TRBD2. The sample comprised blood. The source of this sequence is a human donor in good health. This CDR3 reads CASRPISGGASTQYF. In nucleotides, the CDR3 is TGTGCCAGCAGACCAATCAGCGGGGGGGCGAGTACGCAGTATTTT.